This record looks at one TCR beta chain sequence and its context. The antigen is unknown. CDR1 and CDR2 (germline): SEHNR, FQNEAQ (reference sequence). The CDR3 consists of 15 residues. V gave up 4 bases and J gave up 0 bases, with 7 bases separating them. Recent acute infections and vaccinations were absent in the healthy HIV-negative adult donors. Sequenced by immunoSEQ multiplex PCR; TCRdb stores in-frame clones only, minus some. This sample yields roughly 2.5 million clones, of which about 92% are seen a single time; 0.13% to 0.15% belongs to the top ten. The data derive from a study of shared clonotypes between healthy human individuals. Overall study findings and caveats: Around 4.9% of naive CD4 clonotypes were shared across a few donors. When compared with the clonotypes that were shared by all four sorted-subset donors, the non-shared clonotypes turned out to have lower generation probabilities.

The sequenced material came from naive CD4+ T cells sorted from blood. This sample's subset: CD45RA+ positively selected. This TCR was recovered from a man aged 18 to 30 in good health. V is TRBV7-9 and J is TRBJ2-6; no reliable D call. As DNA, the CDR3 is TGTGCCAGCAGCTCCGCAAACTCTGGGGCCAACGTCCTGACTTTC. This gives the protein CASSSANSGANVLTF.